Sequencing of this TCR beta chain was carried out in a study of breast tumors, draining lymph nodes, adjacent tissues. Study-level points and caveats: The lymph node origin of tumor T cells was framed as consistent with a hypothesis, not demonstrated.

Samples came from axillary lymph nodes draining the breast cancer. TCRdb reprocessed the multiplex PCR reads with MiXCR, giving one entry per CDR3 protein. The profile shows about 230,000 distinct CDR3 sequences, about 30% of them singletons. The CDR3 is 15 residues long. Trimming took 4 bases from V and 6 from J; bases not matched to a gene: 4. The V gene's germline CDR1 is SGHNT and CDR2 YYREEE (reference sequence). This clonotype was observed many times. Its antigen is unidentified. V is TRBV5-4 and J is TRBJ2-7; 16 positions agree with TRBD2. The sequencing input was axillary lymph node tissue. This TCR came from a female donor with breast cancer. Some clones in this sample may be carry-over from other donors' samples. The CDR3 loop reads CASSRGLAGGTEQYF. In DNA form, the CDR3 reads TGTGCCAGCAGCCGGGGACTAGCGGGAGGGACCGAGCAGTACTTC.